This TCR beta chain was captured by sequencing in a study of spatial heterogeneity in lung cancer. Study summary: Matched bulk RNA-seq provided a T cell module score, and TCR transcript counts in tumor regions correlated strongly with it. Across the raw uncorrected reads, a unique TCR and UMI combination was observed, on average, more than ten times.

The sample holds a few counts of this clonotype. The antigen remains undetermined. A much larger clone is a single base away; this may be a read error. Using its own MiXCR run on the 5' RACE reads, TCRdb lists one record per CDR3 protein. The sample records 12,000 or so distinct CDR3 sequences, more than 12% being singletons. Germline lookup yields CDR1 KGHSH and CDR2 LQKENI. This CDR3 contains 15 residues. Time point defined: sample taken at primary tumor resection. The study, taken as a whole, reports: It was found that expanded intratumoral alpha and beta TCR counts tracked tumor mutation counts.

This receptor was taken from a male donor with early-stage non-small cell lung cancer. The chain joins TRBV18 to TRBJ2-1; D ambiguous. The sequenced sample was lung tumor tissue, obtained at surgery. The CDR3 protein is CVSSPEPWSYNEQFF. In DNA form, the CDR3 reads TGTGTCAGCTCACCCGAACCCTGGTCCTACAATGAGCAGTTCTTC.